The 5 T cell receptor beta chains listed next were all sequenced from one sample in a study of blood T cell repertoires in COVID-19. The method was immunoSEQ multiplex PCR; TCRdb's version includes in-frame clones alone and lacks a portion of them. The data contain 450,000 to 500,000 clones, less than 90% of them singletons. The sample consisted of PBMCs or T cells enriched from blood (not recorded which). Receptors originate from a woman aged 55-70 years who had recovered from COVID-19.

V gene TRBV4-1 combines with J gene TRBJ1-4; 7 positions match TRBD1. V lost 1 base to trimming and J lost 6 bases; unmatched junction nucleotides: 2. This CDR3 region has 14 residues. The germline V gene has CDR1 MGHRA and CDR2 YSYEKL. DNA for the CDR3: TGCGCCAGCAGCCAAGCAGGGACAGATGAAAAACTGTTTTTT. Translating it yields CASSQAGTDEKLFF.

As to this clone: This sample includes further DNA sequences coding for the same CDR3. DNA of the CDR3: TGCGCCAGCAGCTTGGTCCAGGGGGACACTGAAGCTTTCTTT. Its protein product is CASSLVQGDTEAFF. The rearrangement uses TRBV5-1 and TRBJ1-1; TRBD1 matches at 7 bases. Germline V CDR1 and CDR2: SGHRS, YFSETQ. V lost 0 bases and J lost 3; bases outside the gene matches: 2. CDR3 length: 14 residues. The whole variable domain, remainder taken from reference TRBV5-1 and TRBJ1-1, is KAGVTQTPRYLIKTRGQQVTLSCSPISGHRSVSWYQQTPGQGLQFLFEYFSETQRNKGNFPGRFSGRQFSNSRSEMNVSTLELGDSALYLCASSLVQGDTEAFFGQGTRLTVV.

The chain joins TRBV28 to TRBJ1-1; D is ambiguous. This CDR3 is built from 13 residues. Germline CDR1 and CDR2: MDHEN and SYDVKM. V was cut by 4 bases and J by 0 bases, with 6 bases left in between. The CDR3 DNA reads TGTGCCAGCAGTTACGGGATGAACACTGAAGCTTTCTTT. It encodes CASSYGMNTEAFF.

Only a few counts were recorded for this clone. CDR3 in amino acids: CASSQVAGSNTGELFF. The CDR3 DNA reads TGCGCCAGCAGCCAAGTCGCAGGCTCGAACACCGGGGAGCTGTTTTTT. The V gene is TRBV4-1, the J gene TRBJ2-2; no clear D. Germline-derived CDR1 and CDR2 are MGHRA and YSYEKL. CDR3 length: 16 amino acids. The V end was cut by 1 base, the J end by 0 bases, with 9 bases between.

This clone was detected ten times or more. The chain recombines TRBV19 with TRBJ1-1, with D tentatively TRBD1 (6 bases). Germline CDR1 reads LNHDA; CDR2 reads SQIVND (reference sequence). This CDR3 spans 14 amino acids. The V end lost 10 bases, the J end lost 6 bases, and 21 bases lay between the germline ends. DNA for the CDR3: TGTGCCACCCGCCCGGACAGTGGTAGTTCTGAAGCTTTCTTT. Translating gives CATRPDSGSSEAFF.